These T cell receptor beta chains were read from a single sample in a study of T-cell reconstitution after alpha-beta-depleted transplantation in children. Using its own MiXCR run on the PCR reads, TCRdb lists one record per CDR3 protein. The sample yields tens of thousands of distinct CDR3 sequences, around a sixth seen once. This material consisted of PBMCs, mostly from graft donor cells, taken 360 days after TCRalphabeta/CD19-depleted stem cell transplant. Receptors originate from a male patient aged 2 to 10 who had a stem cell transplant for acute lymphoblastic leukemia, so the T cells may come from the graft donor. Both conserved end residues are part of each CDR3. The D gene is left open where the match is weak. A clone size is listed for some rows: how often the clone was seen (once, few, many), or a class if it is expanded.

V	J	length	size	D	DNA	CDR3
TRBV24-1	TRBJ2-1	14	few	NA	TGTGCCACCAGTGCCCCTTTGGGCCACAATGAGCAGTTCTTC	CATSAPLGHNEQFF
TRBV18	TRBJ2-1	14	many	TRBD2	TGTGCCAGCTCACCCTTAGCGGGACCCTTTGGGCAGTTCTTC	CASSPLAGPFGQFF
TRBV18	TRBJ1-2	16	few	TRBD1	TGTGCCAGCTCACCCGCTGACAGGGGGACTAACTATGGCTACACCTTC	CASSPADRGTNYGYTF
TRBV5-1	TRBJ2-7	15	few	TRBD2	TGCGCCAGCACCGAGACTAGCGGGTTCTCCTACGAGCAGTACTTC	CASTETSGFSYEQYF
TRBV5-8	TRBJ2-1	14	few	NA	TGTGCCAGCAGCGGTTGGGCAGCTCACAATGAGCAGTTCTTC	CASSGWAAHNEQFF
TRBV5-1	TRBJ2-6	16	few	NA	TGCGCCAGCAGCTACTCCAGGGGCTCTGGGGCCAACGTCCTGACTTTC	CASSYSRGSGANVLTF
TRBV11-3	TRBJ2-3	14	few	NA	TGTGCCAGCAGCTTGGAGGACGGCACAGATACGCAGTATTTT	CASSLEDGTDTQYF
TRBV12-3/TRBV12-4	TRBJ2-2	16	medium-sized	NA	TGTGCCAGCAGTTTGGATTCAAGCGCGAACACCGGGGAGCTGTTTTTT	CASSLDSSANTGELFF
TRBV24-1	TRBJ2-3	13	NA	TRBD1	TGTGCCACCAGTGCGCAGGGGGCTGATACGCAGTATTTT	CATSAQGADTQYF
TRBV11-2	TRBJ2-3	14	NA	NA	TGTGCCAGCAGCTCCCTCAGGGTCACAGATACGCAGTATTTT	CASSSLRVTDTQYF
TRBV24-1	TRBJ2-7	14	NA	NA	TGTGCCACCAGCCCCGGGAACAGGCCCTACGAGCAGTACTTC	CATSPGNRPYEQYF
TRBV7-9	TRBJ1-1	17	NA	NA	TGTGCCAGCAGGCCCCCGGGCCCCGGTCGGCGAATCGCTGAAGCTTTCTTT	CASRPPGPGRRIAEAFF
TRBV5-1	TRBJ2-3	15	few	TRBD2	TGCGCCAGCAGCTTGCTAGCGGGAAGCACAGATACGCAGTATTTT	CASSLLAGSTDTQYF
TRBV3-1	TRBJ2-7	15	few	NA	TGTGCCAGCAGCTCCGATCTAGCGAGATCCTACGAGCAGTACTTC	CASSSDLARSYEQYF
TRBV14	TRBJ2-2	14	few	NA	TGTGCCAGCAGCCAAGATCCAGCGACCGGGGAGCTGTTTTTT	CASSQDPATGELFF
TRBV5-1	TRBJ1-1	13	NA	NA	TGCGCCAGCAGCTCAACAGGATCCACTGAAGCTTTCTTT	CASSSTGSTEAFF
TRBV4-1	TRBJ2-2	17	few	TRBD2	TGCGCCAGCAGCATCGTACTAGCGGGAGGGCCGTTCGGGGAGCTGTTTTTT	CASSIVLAGGPFGELFF
TRBV25-1	TRBJ2-1	15	few	NA	TGTGCCAGCAGTGGCCTTGACAGATTCTACAATGAGCAGTTCTTC	CASSGLDRFYNEQFF
TRBV5-1	TRBJ2-3	16	few	TRBD2	TGCGCCAGCAGCCTCTTTACTAGCGATCGGGGAGATACGCAGTATTTT	CASSLFTSDRGDTQYF
TRBV20-1	TRBJ2-7	12	few	NA	TGCAGTGCTAATGGGCCTGGGACCGAGCAGTACTTC	CSANGPGTEQYF
TRBV25-1	TRBJ2-4	16	few	TRBD2	TGTGCCAGCAGCACAGCTAGGTCAGCGGGAGAAAACATTCAGTACTTC	CASSTARSAGENIQYF
TRBV4-1	TRBJ2-1	14	NA	NA	TGCGCCAGCAGCCAATATCTTGGGCGCAATGAGCAGTTCTTC	CASSQYLGRNEQFF
TRBV19	TRBJ1-2	14	many	NA	TGTGCCAGTAAGAGTGGCAGGGAGAGCGACGGCTACACCTTC	CASKSGRESDGYTF
TRBV5-1	TRBJ2-2	16	NA	TRBD2	TGCGCCAGCATGAGAGGGAGGGCCAGGGACACCGGGGAGCTGTTTTTT	CASMRGRARDTGELFF
TRBV20-1	TRBJ2-1	11	once	NA	TGCAGTGCTAGATTGGTCGTTGAGCAGTTCTTC	CSARLVVEQFF
TRBV15	TRBJ2-4	18	few	TRBD2	TGTGCCACCAGCAATGGGACTAGCGGATCATTAGCCAAAAACATTCAGTACTTC	CATSNGTSGSLAKNIQYF
TRBV7-8	TRBJ2-7	15	NA	TRBD1	TGTGCCAGCAGCCACAACAGGGGACCCTCCTACGAGCAGTACTTC	CASSHNRGPSYEQYF
TRBV13	TRBJ2-2	18	few	TRBD2	TGTGCCAGCAGCTTAGGCCTAGCGGGAGCCCTCAACACCGGGGAGCTGTTTTTT	CASSLGLAGALNTGELFF
TRBV4-1	TRBJ2-3	16	few	NA	TGCGCCAGCAGCGGCCGGAAGACCAGAGAGAGTGATACGCAGTATTTT	CASSGRKTRESDTQYF
TRBV7-9	TRBJ1-1	11	many	NA	TGTGCCCACGCGGAAGACACTGAAGCTTTCTTT	CAHAEDTEAFF
TRBV7-8	TRBJ1-4	16	NA	TRBD1	TGTGCCAGCAGCTTACGACCGGGACAGTCTAATGAAAAACTGTTTTTT	CASSLRPGQSNEKLFF
TRBV12-3/TRBV12-4	TRBJ1-2	12	NA	NA	TGTGCCAGCAGTTTCGCCAGGGCTGGCTACACCTTC	CASSFARAGYTF
TRBV20-1	TRBJ2-1	14	once	NA	TGCAGTGCTAGGCTAGGGAGCTCCTACAATGAGCAGTTCTTC	CSARLGSSYNEQFF
TRBV7-9	TRBJ1-1	12	many	NA	TGTGCCAGCAGCTTACCCATCAGCGGAGCTTTCTTT	CASSLPISGAFF
TRBV7-9	TRBJ2-1	18	many	NA	TGTGCCAGCACCCAAAGGGCCGGGTGGGGGGCTGACGGTGGTGAGCAGTTCTTC	CASTQRAGWGADGGEQFF
TRBV9	TRBJ2-3	16	NA	NA	TGTGCCAGCAGCGTAGAACAGTACCACCCCACAGATACGCAGTATTTT	CASSVEQYHPTDTQYF
TRBV12-3/TRBV12-4	TRBJ1-1	13	many	NA	TGTGCCAGCAGTCAGGGAGTTAACACTGAAGCTTTCTTT	CASSQGVNTEAFF
TRBV11-3	TRBJ2-1	14	few	NA	TGTGCCAGCAGCTTTCGGAGCTCCTACAATGAGCAGTTCTTC	CASSFRSSYNEQFF
TRBV5-1	TRBJ2-2	21	few	TRBD2	TGCGCCAGCAGTTTCCCTACCCCAGCATCGGCGGGACTAGTGAACACCGGGGAGCTGTTTTTT	CASSFPTPASAGLVNTGELFF
TRBV5-1	TRBJ2-7	12	NA	TRBD1	TGCGCCAGCAGCTCGGACAGGGACGAGCAGTACTTC	CASSSDRDEQYF
TRBV11-3	TRBJ2-1	15	few	TRBD2	TGTGCCAGCAGCTTAGGGTTAGCGGGAGGGCATGAGCAGTTCTTC	CASSLGLAGGHEQFF
TRBV7-8	TRBJ2-2	16	NA	TRBD2	TGTGCCAGCAGCTCCCTAGCGGGAGGGAACACCGGGGAGCTGTTTTTT	CASSSLAGGNTGELFF
TRBV5-1	TRBJ2-1	17	NA	TRBD2	TGCGCCAGCAGTGGGACTAGCGGGAGGAGCTCCTACAATGAGCAGTTCTTC	CASSGTSGRSSYNEQFF
TRBV29-1	TRBJ1-2	12	few	NA	TGCAGCGTTGAAAGTTGGAACTATGGCTACACCTTC	CSVESWNYGYTF
TRBV11-2	TRBJ2-1	15	many	NA	TGTGCCAGCAGCTTAGATTGGAGCTCCTACAATGAGCAGTTCTTC	CASSLDWSSYNEQFF
TRBV11-3	TRBJ2-7	15	NA	TRBD2	TGTGCCAGCAGCGCTAGCGGGAGGAGATCCTACGAGCAGTACTTC	CASSASGRRSYEQYF
TRBV7-9	TRBJ2-1	13	many	NA	TGTGCCAGCAGCTTAGGAACCTACAATGAGCAGTTCTTC	CASSLGTYNEQFF
TRBV5-6	TRBJ2-7	16	few	NA	TGTGCCAGCAGCATCACTCCCGGGTTAAAATCCTACGAGCAGTACTTC	CASSITPGLKSYEQYF
TRBV6-1	TRBJ2-7	11	NA	NA	TGTGCCAGCAGTGAAGCTCCGCGACAGTACTTC	CASSEAPRQYF
TRBV6-1	TRBJ2-1	15	many	NA	TGTGCCAGCACCATTCCCCGGGGCTCCTACAATGAGCAGTTCTTC	CASTIPRGSYNEQFF
TRBV7-9	TRBJ2-3	16	NA	TRBD2	TGTGCCAGCAGCTTAAACGGACTAGGAGTTCGAAATACGCAGTATTTT	CASSLNGLGVRNTQYF
TRBV4-1	TRBJ2-1	17	few	TRBD2	TGCGCCAGCAGCCAAGGAATAGAGGGAGGGCCGTACAATGAGCAGTTCTTC	CASSQGIEGGPYNEQFF
TRBV2	TRBJ2-1	18	NA	NA	TGTGCCAGCAGTGAAGCGGTCTGGTGGATCGTCTTTTTGGATGAGCAGTTCTTC	CASSEAVWWIVFLDEQFF
TRBV11-2	TRBJ2-7	12	few	NA	TGTGCCAGCAGCACTAGTAGCTACGAGCAGTACTTC	CASSTSSYEQYF
TRBV7-2	TRBJ2-3	17	few	TRBD2	TGTGCCAGCAGCTTAGCCGGGACTAGCGGGATCACAGATACGCAGTATTTT	CASSLAGTSGITDTQYF